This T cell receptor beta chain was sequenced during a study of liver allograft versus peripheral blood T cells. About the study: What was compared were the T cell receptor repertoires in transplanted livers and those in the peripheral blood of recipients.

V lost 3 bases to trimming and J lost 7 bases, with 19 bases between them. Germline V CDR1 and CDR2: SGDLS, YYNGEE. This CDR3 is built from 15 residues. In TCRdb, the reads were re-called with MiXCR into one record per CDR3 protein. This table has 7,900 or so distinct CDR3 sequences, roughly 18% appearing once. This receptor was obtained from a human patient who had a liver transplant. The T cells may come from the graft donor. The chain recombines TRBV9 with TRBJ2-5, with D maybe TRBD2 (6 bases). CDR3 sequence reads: CASSARTNAVGTQYF. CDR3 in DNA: TGTGCCAGCAGCGCCAGGACTAATGCCGTAGGGACCCAGTACTTC.